Below, 8 T cell receptor beta chains from the same sample are listed, as sequenced in a study of cytomegalovirus exposure and HLA in healthy donors. This table comes from immunoSEQ multiplex PCR, and its TCRdb copy is limited to in-frame clones, with some not included. The sample has hundreds of thousands of clones, about 83% seen once. Sample: PBMCs. These receptors were collected from a man aged 18 to 30 in good health and CMV-seronegative.

The J gene is TRBJ2-5, the V gene TRBV10-1, with TRBD1 matching over 8 bases. Per germline, CDR1 WNHNN and CDR2 SYGVQD (reference sequence). V lost 2 bases and J lost 4; bases outside the gene matches: 0. The CDR3 extends over 13 amino acids. The chain's CDR3 is CASSEDRGETQYF. The CDR3 region has the DNA TGCGCCAGCAGTGAGGACAGGGGAGAGACCCAGTACTTC.

The chain carries TRBV27 and TRBJ2-7, with TRBD1 identical over 8 bases. This CDR3 region has 16 residues. V lost 6 bases, J lost 3 bases, and 13 bases stayed unmatched. Per germline, CDR1 MNHEY and CDR2 SMNVEV (reference sequence). In DNA, the CDR3 is TGTGCCAGCAGGGCCCTGACAGGGGTGATAAACTACGAGCAGTACTTC. This codes for CASRALTGVINYEQYF.

This clone has only one observation. For the CDR3, the DNA is TGTGCCAGCAGCTTAGTTCGGGAGACCCAGTACTTC. The encoded protein is CASSLVRETQYF. J is TRBJ2-5 and V is TRBV7-9; D ambiguous. The CDR3 is 12 amino acids. Trimming removed 1 base from V and 5 bases from J, with 5 bases in between. Germline V gives CDR1 SEHNR, CDR2 FQNEAQ (reference sequence). The full variable domain, completed using reference TRBV7-9 and TRBJ2-5, is DTGVSQNPRHKITKRGQNVTFRCDPISEHNRLYWYRQTLGQGPEFLTYFQNEAQLEKSRLLSDRFSAERPKGSFSTLEIQRTEQGDSAMYLCASSLVRETQYFGPGTRLLVL.

This chain joins TRBV2 and TRBJ1-2; TRBD1 matches at 7 bases. V dropped 7 bases and J dropped 3; count of bases not matched to a gene: 17. Germline values: CDR1 SNHLY, CDR2 FYNNEI. The CDR3 covers 17 residues. The CDR3 region has the DNA TGTGCCAGCAAATCGGTCCTATCGGGACAGCCATACTATGGCTACACCTTC. Protein: CASKSVLSGQPYYGYTF.

This clone has only a few counts. The J gene is TRBJ2-2, the V gene TRBV7-3; 9 bases match TRBD2. CDR3 length equals 14 residues. Trimming removed 5 bases from V and 5 bases from J; junction bases left unmatched: 3. CDR1 and CDR2 from the germline V gene are SGHTA and FQGTGA. The CDR3 DNA reads TGTGCCAGCAGCCCGGGACTAGCTACCGGGGAGCTGTTTTTT. Its translation: CASSPGLATGELFF. Together with reference TRBV7-3 and TRBJ2-2, the CDR3 gives the full variable domain: GAGVSQTPSNKVTEKGKYVELRCDPISGHTALYWYRQSLGQGPEFLIYFQGTGAADDSGLPNDRFFAVRPEGSVSTLKIQRTERGDSAVYLCASSPGLATGELFFGEGSRLTVL.

The chain links TRBV10-3 to TRBJ1-1, with D perhaps TRBD1 (6 bases). The CDR3 contains 14 residues. Trimming left V 3 bases short and J 6 bases short, with 14 bases between. Germline loops: CDR1 ENHRY, CDR2 SYGVKD. The chain's CDR3 is CAISDQGNGAEAFF. The CDR3 nucleotides are TGTGCCATCAGTGACCAGGGGAATGGCGCTGAAGCTTTCTTT.

On this clone itself: This specimen includes other DNA sequences encoding the same CDR3. V gene TRBV6-5 combines with J gene TRBJ1-2, with D possibly matching TRBD1 (5 bases). V was trimmed by 1 base and J by 2 bases, leaving 8 bases between them. CDR3 length equals 14 residues. CDR1 and CDR2 (germline): MNHEY, SVGAGI. The CDR3 reads CASSYFQGNYGYTF. The CDR3 DNA reads as TGTGCCAGCAGTTACTTCCAGGGCAACTATGGCTACACCTTC.

The rearrangement links TRBV28 to TRBJ2-1, with a tentative D call TRBD2 (6 bases). Germline CDR1 reads MDHEN; CDR2 reads SYDVKM. This CDR3 has 14 residues. V was pared by 2 bases and J by 8 bases, with 13 bases between. In nucleotides, the CDR3 is TGTGCCAGCAGTTTAGGTACTAGCCCCGATGAGCAGTTCTTC. This encodes CASSLGTSPDEQFF.